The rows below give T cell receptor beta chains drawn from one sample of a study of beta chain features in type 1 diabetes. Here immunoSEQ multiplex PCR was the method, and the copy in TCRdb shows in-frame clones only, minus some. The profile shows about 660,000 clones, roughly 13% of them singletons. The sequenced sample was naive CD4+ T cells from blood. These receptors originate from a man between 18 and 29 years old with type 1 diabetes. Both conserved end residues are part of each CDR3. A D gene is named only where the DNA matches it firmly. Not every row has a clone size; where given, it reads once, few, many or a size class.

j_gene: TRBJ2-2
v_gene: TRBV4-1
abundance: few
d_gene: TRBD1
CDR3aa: CASSQPFQRGGRGGELFF
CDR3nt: TGCGCCAGCAGCCAACCCTTTCAGCGAGGGGGCAGGGGCGGGGAGCTGTTTTTT

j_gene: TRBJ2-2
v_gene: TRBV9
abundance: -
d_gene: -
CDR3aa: CASSVARNTGELFF
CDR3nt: TGTGCCAGCAGCGTAGCCCGGAACACCGGGGAGCTGTTTTTT

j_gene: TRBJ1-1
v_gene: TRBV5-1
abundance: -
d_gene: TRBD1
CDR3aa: CASGPRDRNTEAFF
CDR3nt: TGCGCCAGCGGACCAAGGGACAGGAACACTGAAGCTTTCTTT

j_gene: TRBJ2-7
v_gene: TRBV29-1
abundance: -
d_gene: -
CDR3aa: CSVEESGFAYEQYF
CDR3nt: TGCAGCGTTGAAGAATCAGGGTTCGCCTACGAGCAGTACTTC

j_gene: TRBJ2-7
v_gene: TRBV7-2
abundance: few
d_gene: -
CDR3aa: CASSLASYSYEQYF
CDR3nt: TGTGCCAGCAGCTTGGCGTCCTACTCCTACGAGCAGTACTTC

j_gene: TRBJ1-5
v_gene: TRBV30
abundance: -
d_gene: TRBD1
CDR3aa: CAWTPGQVHQPQHF
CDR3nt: TGTGCCTGGACTCCCGGACAGGTTCATCAGCCCCAGCATTTT

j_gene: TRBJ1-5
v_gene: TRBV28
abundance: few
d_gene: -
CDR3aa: CASNAGTQPQHF
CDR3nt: TGTGCCAGCAACGCAGGTACCCAGCCCCAGCATTTT

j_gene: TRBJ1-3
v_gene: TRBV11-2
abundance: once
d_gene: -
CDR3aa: CASSLDLSGNTIYF
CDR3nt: TGTGCCAGCAGCTTAGACCTCTCTGGAAACACCATATATTTT

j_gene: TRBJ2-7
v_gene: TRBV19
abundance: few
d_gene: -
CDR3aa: CASSPSRRGHYEQYF
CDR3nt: TGTGCCAGTAGTCCCTCGAGGAGGGGGCACTACGAGCAGTACTTC

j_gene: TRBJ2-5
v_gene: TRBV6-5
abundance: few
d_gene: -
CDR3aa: CASSFRETQYF
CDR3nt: TGTGCCAGCAGTTTTCGAGAGACCCAGTACTTC

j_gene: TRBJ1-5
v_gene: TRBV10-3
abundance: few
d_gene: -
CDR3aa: CAISDSGVAYSNQPQHF
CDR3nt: TGTGCCATCAGTGACTCTGGGGTCGCGTATAGCAATCAGCCCCAGCATTTT

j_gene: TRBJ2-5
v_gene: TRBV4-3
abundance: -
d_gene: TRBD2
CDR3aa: CASSRGTSGQETQYF
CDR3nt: TGCGCCAGCAGCCGGGGGACTAGCGGCCAAGAGACCCAGTACTTC

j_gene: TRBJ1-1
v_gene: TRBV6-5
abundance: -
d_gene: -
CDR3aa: CASSYSTKNTEAFF
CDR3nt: TGTGCCAGCAGTTACTCGACCAAGAACACTGAAGCTTTCTTT

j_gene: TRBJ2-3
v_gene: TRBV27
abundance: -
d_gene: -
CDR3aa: CASSLKAPGTDTQYF
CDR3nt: TGTGCCAGCAGTTTAAAGGCCCCGGGCACAGATACGCAGTATTTT

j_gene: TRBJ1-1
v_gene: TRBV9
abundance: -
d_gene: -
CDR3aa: CASSVVSAGNTEAFF
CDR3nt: TGTGCCAGCAGCGTAGTATCGGCGGGGAACACTGAAGCTTTCTTT

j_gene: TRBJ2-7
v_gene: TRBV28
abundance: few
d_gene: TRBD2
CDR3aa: CASSLPLAGFYEQYF
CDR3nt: TGTGCCAGCAGTTTACCCCTAGCGGGGTTCTACGAGCAGTACTTC

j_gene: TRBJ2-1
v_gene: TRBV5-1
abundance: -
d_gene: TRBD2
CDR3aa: CASSSIPGTSGNEQFF
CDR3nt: TGCGCCAGCAGCTCGATTCCTGGGACTAGCGGCAATGAGCAGTTCTTC

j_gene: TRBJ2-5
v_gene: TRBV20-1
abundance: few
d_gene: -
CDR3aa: CSAERAETQYF
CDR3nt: TGCAGTGCAGAGAGGGCCGAGACCCAGTACTTC

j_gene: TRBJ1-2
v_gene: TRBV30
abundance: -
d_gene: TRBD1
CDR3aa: CAWTTGGLVGYTF
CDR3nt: TGTGCCTGGACAACAGGGGGCTTAGTAGGCTACACCTTC

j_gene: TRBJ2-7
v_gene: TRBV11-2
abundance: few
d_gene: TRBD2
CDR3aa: CASSLAGGGPYEQYF
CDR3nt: TGTGCCAGCAGCTTAGCTGGGGGGGGACCTTACGAGCAGTACTTC

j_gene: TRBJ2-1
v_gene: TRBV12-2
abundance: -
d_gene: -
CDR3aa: CASYLAGVSYNEQFF
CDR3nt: TGTGCAAGTTACCTAGCGGGGGTATCCTACAATGAGCAGTTCTTC

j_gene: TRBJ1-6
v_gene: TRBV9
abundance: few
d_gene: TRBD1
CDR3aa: CASSVEDREGSPLHF
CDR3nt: TGTGCCAGCAGCGTAGAGGACAGGGAAGGCTCACCCCTCCACTTT

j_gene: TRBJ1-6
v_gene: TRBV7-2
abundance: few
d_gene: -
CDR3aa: CATGTPQINPPLHF
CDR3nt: TGTGCCACCGGGACGCCTCAGATCAATCCACCCCTCCACTTT

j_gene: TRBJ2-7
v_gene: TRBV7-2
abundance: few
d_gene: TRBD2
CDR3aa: CASSLGGGGFYEQYF
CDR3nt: TGTGCCAGCAGCCTGGGCGGCGGGGGGTTCTACGAGCAGTACTTC

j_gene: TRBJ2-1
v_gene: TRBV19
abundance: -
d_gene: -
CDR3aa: CASSIRLEYEQFF
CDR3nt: TGTGCCAGTAGTATAAGACTCGAATATGAGCAGTTCTTC

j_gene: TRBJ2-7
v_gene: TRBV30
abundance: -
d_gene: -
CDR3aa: CAWSVSTRTSYEQYF
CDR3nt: TGTGCCTGGAGTGTGTCGACACGAACCTCCTACGAGCAGTACTTC